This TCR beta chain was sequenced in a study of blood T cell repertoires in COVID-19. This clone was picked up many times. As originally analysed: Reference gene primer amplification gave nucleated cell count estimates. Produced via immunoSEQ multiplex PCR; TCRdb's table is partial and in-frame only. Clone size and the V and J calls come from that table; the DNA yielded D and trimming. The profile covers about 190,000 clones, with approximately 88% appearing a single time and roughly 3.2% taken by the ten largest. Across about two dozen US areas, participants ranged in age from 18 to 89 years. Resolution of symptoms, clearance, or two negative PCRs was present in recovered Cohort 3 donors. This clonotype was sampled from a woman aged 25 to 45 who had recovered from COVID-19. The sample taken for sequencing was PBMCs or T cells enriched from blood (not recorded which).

The CDR3 is CASSLAANSYEQYF. CDR3 coding DNA: TGTGCCAGCAGCTTAGCGGCCAACTCCTACGAGCAGTACTTC. The chain couples TRBV7-2 to TRBJ2-7; unclear D gene. Trimming removed 0 bases at V and 0 bases at J, with 6 bases between. Germline CDR1 and CDR2: SGHTA and FQGNSA. This CDR3 is built from 14 residues.